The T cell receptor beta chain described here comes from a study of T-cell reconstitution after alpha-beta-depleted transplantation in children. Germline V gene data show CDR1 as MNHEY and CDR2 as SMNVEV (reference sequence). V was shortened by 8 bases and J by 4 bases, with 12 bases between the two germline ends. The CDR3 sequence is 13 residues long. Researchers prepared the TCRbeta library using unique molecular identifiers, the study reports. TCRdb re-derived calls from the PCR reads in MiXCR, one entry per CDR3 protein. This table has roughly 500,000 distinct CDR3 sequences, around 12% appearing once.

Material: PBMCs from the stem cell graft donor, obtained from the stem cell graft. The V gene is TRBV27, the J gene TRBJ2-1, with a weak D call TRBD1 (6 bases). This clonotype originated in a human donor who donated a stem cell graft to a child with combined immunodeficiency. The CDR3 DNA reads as TGTGCCAGCTCCGGGACACTATACAATGAGCAGTTCTTC. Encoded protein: CASSGTLYNEQFF.